This TCR beta chain derives from a study of identical twins. Trimming shortened V by 1 base and J by 2 bases, and 10 bases separated the two germline ends. This CDR3 is built from 15 residues. Germline-derived CDR1 and CDR2 are MGHRA and YSYEKL. Each CDR3 protein gets one entry after TCRdb re-called the 5' RACE reads with MiXCR. The sample shows around 490,000 distinct CDR3 sequences, around 22% of them seen only once. These data also formed part of another study, on yellow fever vaccine responses in identical twins.

Sequenced input: CD4+ T cells sorted from blood. The clonotype was recovered from a woman aged 18-29 years in good health. The chain employs TRBV4-1 and TRBJ2-3; maybe TRBD2 (6 bases). In DNA form, the CDR3 reads TGCGCCAGCAGCCAAGTCGGACTACACACAGATACGCAGTATTTT. This sequence encodes CASSQVGLHTDTQYF.